This entry describes one TCR beta chain. The CDR3 runs 13 residues. Germline lookup yields CDR1 MDHEN and CDR2 SYDVKM. V shed 6 bases and J shed 7 bases, with 15 bases lying between them. This sample is drawn from a study of shared clonotypes between healthy human individuals. Template for every sorted-subset replicate PCR totaled approximately 0.2 ug DNA, approximately 30,000 T cell genomes. The data were produced by immunoSEQ multiplex PCR, yet TCRdb's version contains in-frame clones alone and is incomplete. Seen here are hundreds of thousands of clones, around 96% observed once, and the top ten hold roughly 0.06%.

Sequenced: naive CD4+ T cells sorted from blood. As for subset: CD45RA+ positively selected. The chain employs TRBV28 and TRBJ2-5; TRBD1 is a possible D gene (6 bases). This sequence originates from a woman aged 25 to 39 in good health. The DNA of the CDR3 is TGTGCCAGCAGCGAGGGCAGGGGATGGACCCAGTACTTC. Its translation is CASSEGRGWTQYF.